What follows are 2 T cell receptor beta chains derived from one specimen sequenced in a study of vaccination effects on CD4 cells after COVID-19. These receptors are not linked to any known antigen. Assay used: immunoSEQ multiplex PCR; TCRdb lists only in-frame clones, some missing. The sample contains 70,000 or so clones, over 60% of which appear only once. With the ViraFEST assay, the study expanded antigen-specific CD4+ T cells using viral peptide pools, then sequenced them. When ten to eleven days of culture had elapsed, CD4+ T cells were isolated. SARS-CoV-2 infection was confirmed by PCR in the person between March and December 2020. The material sequenced was CD4+ T cells from PBMCs cultured with HIV peptides, taken before COVID-19 vaccination. Documented subset: HIV-1 Nef peptide pool negative control/reference culture. Source of these receptors: a human donor who had a prior SARS-CoV-2 infection.

V and J are TRBV7-2 and TRBJ1-5, with D unresolved. This CDR3 is built from 15 residues. Germline values: CDR1 SGHTA, CDR2 FQGNSA. Trimming pared 6 bases from V and 1 base from J, leaving 13 bases between. The CDR3 sequence: CASSPLVGSNQPQHF. CDR3 in DNA: TGTGCCAGCAGTCCCTTAGTAGGGAGCAATCAGCCCCAGCATTTT.

The J gene is TRBJ1-5, the V gene TRBV5-8; 8 bases are shared with TRBD1. CDR3 length: 15 residues. V lost 1 base to trimming and J lost 4 bases; unmatched junction nucleotides: 4. Germline V gene lookup returns CDR1 SGHTS and CDR2 YDEGEE. CDR3: CASSLFGQGNQPQHF. DNA of the CDR3: TGTGCCAGCAGCTTGTTTGGACAGGGTAATCAGCCCCAGCATTTT.